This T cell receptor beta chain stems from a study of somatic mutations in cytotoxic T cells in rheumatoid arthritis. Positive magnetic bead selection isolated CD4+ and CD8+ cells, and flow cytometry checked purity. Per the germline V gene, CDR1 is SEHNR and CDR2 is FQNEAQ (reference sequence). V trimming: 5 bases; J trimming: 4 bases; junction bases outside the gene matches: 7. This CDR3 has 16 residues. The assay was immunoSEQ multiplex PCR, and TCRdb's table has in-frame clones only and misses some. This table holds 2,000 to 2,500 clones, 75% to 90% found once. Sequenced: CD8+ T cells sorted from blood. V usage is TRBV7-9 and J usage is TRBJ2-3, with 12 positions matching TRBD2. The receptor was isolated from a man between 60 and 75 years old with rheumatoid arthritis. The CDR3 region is CASSTLAGGPADTQYF. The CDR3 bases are TGTGCCAGCAGCACCCTAGCGGGGGGGCCGGCAGATACGCAGTATTTT. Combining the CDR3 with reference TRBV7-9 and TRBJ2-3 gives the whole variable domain DTGVSQNPRHKITKRGQNVTFRCDPISEHNRLYWYRQTLGQGPEFLTYFQNEAQLEKSRLLSDRFSAERPKGSFSTLEIQRTEQGDSAMYLCASSTLAGGPADTQYFGPGTRLTVL.